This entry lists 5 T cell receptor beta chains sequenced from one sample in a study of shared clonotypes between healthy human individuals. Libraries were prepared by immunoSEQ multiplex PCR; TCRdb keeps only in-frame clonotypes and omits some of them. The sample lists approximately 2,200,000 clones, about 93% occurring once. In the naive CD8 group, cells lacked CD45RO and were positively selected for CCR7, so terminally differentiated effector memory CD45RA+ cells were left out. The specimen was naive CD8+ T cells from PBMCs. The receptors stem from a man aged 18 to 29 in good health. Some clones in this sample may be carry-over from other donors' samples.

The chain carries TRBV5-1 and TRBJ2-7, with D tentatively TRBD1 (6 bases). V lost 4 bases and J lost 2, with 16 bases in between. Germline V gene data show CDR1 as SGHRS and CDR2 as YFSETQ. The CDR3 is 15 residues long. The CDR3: CASSQTGHGAYEQYF. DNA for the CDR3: TGCGCCAGCAGCCAAACGGGACACGGGGCCTACGAGCAGTACTTC.

This CDR3 reads CASSQVFTEAFF. The CDR3 DNA reads as TGCGCCAGCAGCCAAGTCTTCACTGAAGCTTTCTTT. The V and J genes are TRBV4-1 and TRBJ1-1; D gene ambiguous. With 1 base removed from V and 4 bases from J, the gap between germline ends came to 4 bases. This CDR3 is 12 amino acids long. Germline-derived CDR1 and CDR2 are MGHRA and YSYEKL.

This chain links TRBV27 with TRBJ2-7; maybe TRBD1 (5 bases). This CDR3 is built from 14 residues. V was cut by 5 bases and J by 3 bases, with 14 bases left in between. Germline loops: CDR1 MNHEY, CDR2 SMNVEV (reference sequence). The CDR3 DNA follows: TGTGCCAGCAGTCCCTCAGGGAACGACTACGAGCAGTACTTC. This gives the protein CASSPSGNDYEQYF.

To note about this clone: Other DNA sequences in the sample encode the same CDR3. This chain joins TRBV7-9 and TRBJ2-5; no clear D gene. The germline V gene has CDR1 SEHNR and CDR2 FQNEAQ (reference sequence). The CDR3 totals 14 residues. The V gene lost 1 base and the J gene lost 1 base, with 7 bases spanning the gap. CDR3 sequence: CASSLVASQETQYF. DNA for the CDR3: TGTGCCAGCAGCTTAGTGGCCAGCCAAGAGACCCAGTACTTC.

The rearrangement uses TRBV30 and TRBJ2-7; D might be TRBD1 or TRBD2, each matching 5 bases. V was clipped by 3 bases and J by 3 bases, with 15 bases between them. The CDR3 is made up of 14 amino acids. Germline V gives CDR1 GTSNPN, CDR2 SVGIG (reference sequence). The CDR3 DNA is TGTGCCTGGAGGGGTAGGGACCACAACTACGAGCAGTACTTC. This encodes CAWRGRDHNYEQYF.